A selection of T cell receptor beta chains follows, all from one sample in a study of blood T cell repertoires in COVID-19. Clones were sequenced by immunoSEQ multiplex PCR, and TCRdb holds only the in-frame ones, with some missing. The data contain about 240,000 clones, around 90% of them singletons. Material for sequencing was peripheral blood. All receptors come from a woman aged 25 to 39 with acute or convalescent COVID-19. CDR3s include the opening cysteine and the closing phenylalanine or tryptophan. The order of the fields is V gene, J gene, D gene, CDR3 DNA, CDR3 protein. A D gene is named only where the DNA matches it firmly.

V gene: TRBV7-2
J gene: TRBJ1-4
D gene: -
CDR3 DNA: TGTGCCAGCAGCATCCGAAACAGGGCTGCAACTAATGAAAAACTGTTTTTT
CDR3 protein: CASSIRNRAATNEKLFF

V gene: TRBV30
J gene: TRBJ1-3
D gene: -
CDR3 DNA: TGTGCCTGGACCATACAGGGATCTGGAAACACCATATATTTT
CDR3 protein: CAWTIQGSGNTIYF

V gene: TRBV29-1
J gene: TRBJ1-3
D gene: TRBD1
CDR3 DNA: TGCAGCGTGACAGGGGTCTCTGGAAACACCATATATTTT
CDR3 protein: CSVTGVSGNTIYF

V gene: TRBV19
J gene: TRBJ1-2
D gene: TRBD1
CDR3 DNA: TGTGCCAGTAGTATCGGACAGGGGGCTGGCTACACCTTC
CDR3 protein: CASSIGQGAGYTF

V gene: TRBV5-6
J gene: TRBJ2-7
D gene: -
CDR3 DNA: TGTGCCAGCAGCTTCCAGGGATACGAGCAGTACTTC
CDR3 protein: CASSFQGYEQYF

V gene: TRBV6-2/TRBV6-3
J gene: TRBJ1-5
D gene: -
CDR3 DNA: TGTGCCAGCAGTAAAGGACACCATAGCAATCAGCCCCAGCATTTT
CDR3 protein: CASSKGHHSNQPQHF

V gene: TRBV4-1
J gene: TRBJ2-1
D gene: TRBD2
CDR3 DNA: TGCGCCAGCAGCCCTGGGACTAGCGGGGGCCTGAATACGGAGCAGTTCTTC
CDR3 protein: CASSPGTSGGLNTEQFF

V gene: TRBV19
J gene: TRBJ2-7
D gene: TRBD2
CDR3 DNA: TGTGCCAGTAGCACTAGGTCAGCGGGATCACACTACGAGCAGTACTTC
CDR3 protein: CASSTRSAGSHYEQYF

V gene: TRBV27
J gene: TRBJ2-7
D gene: TRBD2
CDR3 DNA: TGTGCCAGCAGTTCCGGGACTAGCGGGTTGTACGAGCAGTACTTC
CDR3 protein: CASSSGTSGLYEQYF

V gene: TRBV27
J gene: TRBJ2-1
D gene: -
CDR3 DNA: TGTGCCAGCACCTCGAGGAATGAGCAGTTCTTC
CDR3 protein: CASTSRNEQFF

V gene: TRBV2
J gene: TRBJ1-6
D gene: TRBD1
CDR3 DNA: TGTGCCAGCAGCGGGGACAGGCCATATAATTCACCCCTCCACTTT
CDR3 protein: CASSGDRPYNSPLHF